Following are 27 T cell receptor beta chains from one sample sequenced in a study of cytomegalovirus exposure and HLA in healthy donors. The study ran its PCR with 60 Vbeta and 13 Jbeta primers. Data came from immunoSEQ multiplex PCR; TCRdb stores just in-frame clones and leaves some out. The sample includes over 110,000 clones, roughly four fifths of them seen just once. Sequencing input: PBMCs. The receptors were gathered from a male donor in good health and CMV-seronegative.

This clone was seen only a few times. V is TRBV5-1 and J is TRBJ2-7, with TRBD2 matching 9 bases. J lost 0 bases, V lost 4 bases, and 14 bases had no gene match. CDR1 SGHRS and CDR2 YFSETQ come from the germline V gene. The CDR3 has 18 amino acids. The DNA for the CDR3 is TGCGCCAGCAGCCCACGCCCGTGGCGGGAGGGGATCTCCTACGAGCAGTACTTC. Its protein is CASSPRPWREGISYEQYF.

CDR3 in DNA: TGTGCCAGCGCCTCCTACGAGCAGTACTTC. Amino acid sequence: CASASYEQYF. This chain uses TRBV6-6 with TRBJ2-5; D unresolved. The J call may be incorrect, as the DNA end agrees better with TRBJ2-7. The CDR3 has 10 residues. The germline V gene has CDR1 MNHNY and CDR2 SVGAGI (reference sequence).

The chain carries TRBV7-9 and TRBJ2-7; D not certain. The CDR3 consists of 11 residues. Trimming removed 5 bases from V and 7 bases from J, with 9 bases in between. Per the germline V gene, CDR1 is SEHNR and CDR2 is FQNEAQ (reference sequence). CDR3 sequence: CASSVLEEQYF. The CDR3 DNA follows: TGTGCCAGCAGCGTATTAGAGGAGCAGTACTTC.

The V call is TRBV4-2, the J call TRBJ2-7, with D possibly TRBD1 on 5 matching bases. Germline CDR1 LGHNA, CDR2 YNFKEQ. CDR3 length: 15 amino acids. V was shortened by 4 bases and J by 2 bases, with 15 bases between the two germline ends. CDR3 sequence: CASSLDAGQTYEQYF. In nucleotides, the CDR3 is TGTGCCAGCAGCCTAGATGCCGGACAAACCTACGAGCAGTACTTC.

The chain is built from TRBV7-9 and TRBJ2-1; D perhaps matches TRBD1 (6 bases). V was shortened by 3 bases and J by 8 bases, with 20 bases between the two germline ends. This CDR3 region has 16 residues. Germline lookup yields CDR1 SEHNR and CDR2 FQNEAQ (reference sequence). The CDR3 nucleotides are TGTGCCAGCAGCTTCTCGCTAGCTCATAAGGGGGATGAGCAGTTCTTC. It codes for CASSFSLAHKGDEQFF.

The J gene is TRBJ2-2, the V gene TRBV6-5, with 9 bases identical to TRBD1. Germline V lookup: CDR1 MNHEY, CDR2 SVGAGI. This CDR3 is 15 amino acids long. With 5 bases clipped from V and 5 bases from J, the junction kept 6 bases outside the gene matches. The CDR3 sequence: CASSKTGGRTGELFF. In DNA, the CDR3 is TGTGCCAGCAGTAAGACAGGGGGTCGAACCGGGGAGCTGTTTTTT.

The chain has TRBV2 and TRBJ1-2; D ambiguous. The length of the CDR3 is 13 residues. CDR1 SNHLY and CDR2 FYNNEI come from the germline V gene. V lost 6 bases to trimming and J lost 2 bases, with 10 bases between them. The CDR3 nucleotides are TGTGCCAGCAGCGAGGGCAGCAACTATGGCTACACCTTC. Translating it yields CASSEGSNYGYTF.

CDR3 sequence reads: CASSPRTGYVYGYTF. CDR3 in DNA: TGTGCCAGCAGTCCCCGGACAGGGTACGTCTATGGCTACACCTTC. The rearrangement links TRBV6-1 to TRBJ1-2, with TRBD1 matching over 8 bases. Germline CDR1 MNHNS, CDR2 SASEGT. The V and J ends lost 5 bases and 4 bases, in that order; junction bases with no gene match: 9. The CDR3 is 15 residues long.

This rearrangement joins TRBV7-2 to TRBJ2-3; D might be TRBD2 (6 bases). CDR1 and CDR2 (germline): SGHTA, FQGNSA. This CDR3 region has 14 residues. V dropped 3 bases and J dropped 6 bases, with 13 bases sitting between them. CDR3 bases: TGTGCCAGCAGCTTTAGCGGAGGGGCGGATACGCAGTATTTT. Translated, it gives CASSFSGGADTQYF. Together with reference TRBV7-2 and TRBJ2-3, the CDR3 gives the full variable domain: GAGVSQSPSNKVTEKGKDVELRCDPISGHTALYWYRQSLGQGLEFLIYFQGNSAPDKSGLPSDRFSAERTGGSVSTLTIQRTQQEDSAVYLCASSFSGGADTQYFGPGTRLTVL.

The CDR3: CASSSKDRVGYEQYF. The DNA of the CDR3 is TGTGCCAGCAGCTCGAAGGACAGGGTAGGGTACGAGCAGTACTTC. V gene TRBV7-9 combines with J gene TRBJ2-7, with TRBD1 matching 8 bases. J was trimmed by 4 bases and V by 4 bases; bases with no gene match: 9. From germline, CDR1 is SEHNR and CDR2 FQNEAQ (reference sequence). CDR3 length: 15 amino acids.

The genes are TRBV5-4 and TRBJ1-4; 10 nucleotides line up with TRBD1. The CDR3 runs 14 residues. The junction had 5 bases not matched to a gene; V was cut back by 4 bases and J by 8 bases. Germline loops: CDR1 SGHNT, CDR2 YYREEE (reference sequence). CDR3 DNA sequence: TGTGCCAGCAGCCTGGGACAGGGGAACGAAAAACTGTTTTTT. As protein: CASSLGQGNEKLFF.

The sample holds one count of this clone. This chain's CDR3 is CASKEGGITDTQYF. CDR3 bases: TGCGCCAGCAAGGAGGGAGGGATCACAGATACGCAGTATTTT. V usage is TRBV4-1 and J usage is TRBJ2-3, with 7 positions matching TRBD2. V shed 7 bases and J 2 bases; nucleotides not matched to a gene: 6. Germline CDR1 is MGHRA and CDR2 is YSYEKL. The CDR3 is made up of 14 amino acids.

V gene TRBV27 combines with J gene TRBJ2-3; D is perhaps TRBD2 (5 bases). This CDR3 has 16 amino acids. V lost 2 bases and J lost 0, with 12 bases in between. CDR1 MNHEY and CDR2 SMNVEV come from the germline V gene (reference sequence). The CDR3 spells CASSLGGRASTDTQYF. In DNA form, the CDR3 reads TGTGCCAGCAGTTTAGGAGGAAGAGCTAGCACAGATACGCAGTATTTT.

This clone was recorded a few times. The chain combines TRBV4-3 with TRBJ1-4; D is possibly TRBD1 (5 bases). Trimming took off 4 bases at V and 7 bases at J, with 7 bases between the two ends. There are 12 residues in the CDR3. Germline assignment: CDR1 LGHNA and CDR2 YSLEER. For the CDR3, the DNA is TGCGCCAGCAGCCCGCAGGGTGAAAAACTGTTTTTT. Its translation: CASSPQGEKLFF.

The chain joins TRBV7-2 to TRBJ2-7; no reliable D call. CDR3 length equals 14 residues. Trimming took 5 bases from V and 1 from J, leaving 12 bases between them. Per the germline V gene, CDR1 is SGHTA and CDR2 is FQGNSA. The CDR3 reads CASSRESASYEQYF. DNA for the CDR3: TGTGCCAGCAGCCGAGAGTCCGCGTCCTACGAGCAGTACTTC.

The chain combines TRBV6-5 with TRBJ2-5; 11 bases are a match to TRBD2. Trimming took 0 bases from V and 5 from J; bases not matched to a gene: 5. Germline loops: CDR1 MNHEY, CDR2 SVGAGI. CDR3 size: 16 residues. Written as DNA, the CDR3 is TGTGCCAGCAGTTACTCTACTAGCGGGGGTGATGAGACCCAGTACTTC. It is translated as CASSYSTSGGDETQYF.

The chain uses TRBV28 and TRBJ2-3, with TRBD2 matching 9 bases. This CDR3 is 15 amino acids long. CDR1 and CDR2 (germline): MDHEN, SYDVKM. Trimming cost V 3 bases and J 7 bases; bases outside gene matches: 8. CDR3 DNA sequence: TGTGCCAGCAGTTTCGGGCGGGAGGGTTCTAATACGCAGTATTTT. The encoded protein is CASSFGREGSNTQYF. The entire variable domain, with the rest obtained from reference TRBV28 and TRBJ2-3, is as follows: DVKVTQSSRYLVKRTGEKVFLECVQDMDHENMFWYRQDPGLGLRLIYFSYDVKMKEKGDIPEGYSVSREKKERFSLILESASTNQTSMYLCASSFGREGSNTQYFGPGTRLTVL.

The rearrangement uses TRBV5-5 and TRBJ1-5; TRBD1 agrees at 7 bases. The V and J ends lost 8 bases and 4 bases, in that order; junction bases with no gene match: 15. CDR1 is SGHKS and CDR2 is YYEKEE in the germline V gene (reference sequence). CDR3 length equals 16 residues. CDR3 nucleotides: TGTGCCAGTGGCAAAGAGGGGGCGAGGGGTAATCAGCCCCAGCATTTT. The encoded protein is CASGKEGARGNQPQHF.

This clone was counted only a few times. This chain joins TRBV7-6 and TRBJ2-1, with 9 nucleotides matching TRBD2. CDR3 length equals 16 residues. Germline lookup yields CDR1 SGHVS and CDR2 FNYEAQ. The junction had 10 bases not matched to a gene; V was cut back by 1 base and J by 9 bases. CDR3 nucleotides: TGTGCCAGCAGCTTAGAGGAGGCGGGAGGGCCCAGTGAGCAGTTCTTC. This translates into CASSLEEAGGPSEQFF.

The chain employs TRBV9 and TRBJ1-1, with a possible D match to TRBD1 (5 bases). V was trimmed by 4 bases and J by 3 bases, leaving 16 bases between them. CDR1 and CDR2 from the germline V gene are SGDLS and YYNGEE. The length of the CDR3 is 15 residues. CDR3: CASSLSWRGDTEAFF. DNA of the CDR3: TGTGCCAGCAGCCTGTCGTGGAGGGGCGACACTGAAGCTTTCTTT.

This clone appeared a few times. At one of its ends the junction is not consistent with the germline gene, which may arise from a read error. The chain combines TRBV4-1 with TRBJ2-5, with D perhaps matching TRBD1 (6 bases). Looked up from germline, CDR1 is MGHRA and CDR2 is YSYEKL. This CDR3 has 12 amino acids. This CDR3 reads CASSQDEGTKDF. DNA of the CDR3: TGCGCCAGCAGCCAAGATGAGGGGACAAAGGACTTC.

The gene calls are TRBV7-3 and TRBJ1-1; no firm D call. Germline values: CDR1 SGHTA, CDR2 FQGTGA. V was cut by 5 bases and J by 0 bases, with 10 bases left in between. The CDR3 has 14 residues. The CDR3 spells CASSPSGLNTEAFF. DNA for the CDR3: TGTGCCAGCAGCCCTTCGGGTCTGAACACTGAAGCTTTCTTT. The entire variable domain, with the rest obtained from reference TRBV7-3 and TRBJ1-1, is as follows: GAGVSQTPSNKVTEKGKYVELRCDPISGHTALYWYRQSLGQGPEFLIYFQGTGAADDSGLPNDRFFAVRPEGSVSTLKIQRTERGDSAVYLCASSPSGLNTEAFFGQGTRLTVV.

The rearrangement uses TRBV2 and TRBJ2-1; 10 bases line up with TRBD2. V was pared by 7 bases and J by 0 bases, with 21 bases of the junction left unmatched. The CDR3 is made up of 21 amino acids. Looked up from germline, CDR1 is SNHLY and CDR2 is FYNNEI. The CDR3 region has the DNA TGTGCCAGCACTAGGACTAGCGGAAGAGGAAGGATCAGGGACTCCTACAATGAGCAGTTCTTC. It is translated as CASTRTSGRGRIRDSYNEQFF.

The gene calls are TRBV4-1 and TRBJ2-2, with 13 bases that match TRBD2. CDR3 length: 16 amino acids. J was trimmed by 4 bases and V by 6 bases; bases with no gene match: 5. In germline, CDR1 is MGHRA, CDR2 YSYEKL. This CDR3 is CASRLAGGRGTGELFF. The CDR3 nucleotides are TGCGCCAGCAGACTAGCGGGAGGGCGGGGCACCGGGGAGCTGTTTTTT.

The V gene is TRBV10-1, the J gene TRBJ2-1; D unresolved. The V and J ends lost 0 bases and 8 bases respectively, with 8 bases between them. Germline-derived CDR1 and CDR2 are WNHNN and SYGVQD (reference sequence). The CDR3 totals 13 residues. CDR3 protein: CASSESGVHEQFF. CDR3 nucleotides: TGCGCCAGCAGTGAGTCCGGAGTGCATGAGCAGTTCTTC.

The V and J genes are TRBV19 and TRBJ2-3, with 9 nucleotides matching TRBD2. V was pared by 7 bases and J by 2 bases, with 10 bases of the junction left unmatched. The CDR3 has 16 residues. Germline values: CDR1 LNHDA, CDR2 SQIVND (reference sequence). The CDR3 DNA is TGTGCCAGTAACCCTTTTGCGGGAGGGGTCACAGATACGCAGTATTTT. Translated, it gives CASNPFAGGVTDTQYF.

The gene calls are TRBV27 and TRBJ2-2; the D is unclear. Germline V gene sequence: CDR1 MNHEY, CDR2 SMNVEV (reference sequence). Trimming removed 5 bases at V and 10 bases at J, with 11 bases between. The CDR3 contains 12 residues. CDR3 amino acids: CASSVYKQELFF. DNA for the CDR3: TGTGCCAGCAGTGTATATAAACAGGAGCTGTTTTTT.